Below, 23 T cell receptor beta chains from the same sample are listed, as sequenced in a study of T cell repertoires in cytomegalovirus infection. Their antigens remain unidentified. TCRdb called the reads again in MiXCR, with one record for every CDR3 protein. The table includes 360,000 or so distinct CDR3 sequences, approximately 30% detected once. The sample here was cultured PBMCs, taken from culture after CMV antigen stimulation. The receptor source for this set is a human donor in good health (CMV status not recorded). Some clones in this sample may be carry-over from other donors' samples.

This rearrangement joins TRBV19 to TRBJ2-5, with a possible D match to TRBD2 (5 bases). This CDR3 is 14 amino acids long. Germline V gives CDR1 LNHDA, CDR2 SQIVND (reference sequence). V lost 5 bases to trimming and J lost 7 bases, with 17 bases between them. The CDR3 bases are TGTGCCAGTAGTCCCCGAGGGCTAAGCCGGACCCAGTACTTC. It encodes CASSPRGLSRTQYF.

This clonotype came up a few times. The gene calls are TRBV11-2 and TRBJ2-3; D uncertain. The CDR3 spans 16 residues. Trimming took 1 base from V and 2 from J, leaving 13 bases between them. In germline, CDR1 is SGHAT, CDR2 FQNNGV. The chain's CDR3 is CASSLVPAGLTDTQYF. CDR3 nucleotide sequence: TGTGCCAGCAGCTTAGTCCCAGCAGGCCTCACAGATACGCAGTATTTT.

This clonotype was recorded a few times. J is TRBJ1-1 and V is TRBV24-1; 7 bases are shared with TRBD1. Germline V CDR1 and CDR2: KGHDR, SFDVKD. V was clipped by 4 bases and J by 5 bases; unmatched bases: 3. This CDR3 is built from 13 residues. CDR3 DNA sequence: TGTGCCACCAGTGAGAGGGGGCGTACTGAAGCTTTCTTT. Its protein product is CATSERGRTEAFF.

Only a few counts were recorded for this clonotype. The genes are TRBV7-3 and TRBJ2-1, with TRBD2 matching over 7 bases. The CDR3 extends over 15 amino acids. Germline values: CDR1 SGHTA, CDR2 FQGTGA. J lost 4 bases, V lost 2 bases, and 5 bases had no gene match. The CDR3 here is CASSLDPAGYNEQFF. The CDR3 region has the DNA TGTGCCAGCAGCTTAGATCCAGCGGGGTACAATGAGCAGTTCTTC.

The sample holds a few counts of this clonotype. V gene TRBV12-3 or TRBV12-4 combines with J gene TRBJ1-2; D call uncertain. The CDR3 covers 13 residues. V was cut by 5 bases and J by 0 bases, with 7 bases left in between. The CDR3 here is CASSLTPNYGYTF. The CDR3 DNA is TGTGCCAGCAGTCTGACGCCTAACTATGGCTACACCTTC.

This chain links TRBV19 with TRBJ2-7, with 9 bases identical to TRBD1. This CDR3 is built from 15 residues. J was trimmed by 6 bases and V by 5 bases; bases with no gene match: 11. Germline V lookup: CDR1 LNHDA, CDR2 SQIVND (reference sequence). CDR3 in amino acids: CASSFPGQGIGEQYF. CDR3 DNA sequence: TGTGCCAGTAGTTTTCCGGGACAGGGTATCGGCGAGCAGTACTTC.

The chain carries TRBV20-1 and TRBJ2-7; D not certain. Trimming cost V 1 base and J 2 bases, with 12 bases left between them. This CDR3 spans 14 amino acids. Germline V lookup: CDR1 DFQATT, CDR2 SNEGSKA (reference sequence). The CDR3 protein is CSARVGNTAYEQYF. The CDR3 nucleotides read TGCAGTGCTAGAGTAGGGAATACGGCCTACGAGCAGTACTTC.

The chain has TRBV6-2 or TRBV6-3 and TRBJ2-3; 7 bases map to TRBD2. The germline CDR1 and CDR2 sequences are MNHEY and SVGEGT. V trimming: 5 bases; J trimming: 3 bases; junction bases outside the gene matches: 14. The CDR3 sequence is 17 residues long. This CDR3 is CASSNQGPGGRTDTQYF. The CDR3 DNA reads as TGTGCCAGCAGTAACCAAGGGCCGGGCGGGAGAACAGATACGCAGTATTTT.

This clonotype has only one observation. The chain has TRBV10-3 and TRBJ2-1, with 12 nucleotides matching TRBD2. V was pared by 7 bases and J by 5 bases, with 0 bases of the junction left unmatched. The CDR3 is made up of 13 amino acids. Germline V CDR1 and CDR2: ENHRY, SYGVKD. This chain's CDR3 is CAITSGGDNEQFF. The CDR3 DNA sequence: TGTGCCATCACTAGCGGGGGGGACAATGAGCAGTTCTTC.

This rearrangement joins TRBV4-1 to TRBJ2-2; D is undetermined. The CDR3 is 16 residues long. Germline values: CDR1 MGHRA, CDR2 YSYEKL. V lost 2 bases to trimming and J lost 0 bases, with 10 bases between them. The CDR3 DNA sequence: TGCGCCAGCAGCCAAAGGGTAGTCCCGAACACCGGGGAGCTGTTTTTT. Protein sequence: CASSQRVVPNTGELFF.

This clonotype was seen a handful of times. The chain has TRBV28 and TRBJ2-7; 7 nucleotides agree with TRBD2. In germline, CDR1 is MDHEN, CDR2 SYDVKM. After removal of 3 bases from V and 2 bases from J, the junction contained 4 bases not matched to a gene. This CDR3 has 14 amino acids. The CDR3 DNA follows: TGTGCCAGCAGTTTCCCCGGGACTACCTACGAGCAGTACTTC. Translating gives CASSFPGTTYEQYF.

V is TRBV7-6 and J is TRBJ2-2, with 11 bases fitting TRBD2. The CDR3 is 17 amino acids. With V trimmed by 4 bases and J by 2 bases, 6 bases remained unmatched. From germline, CDR1 is SGHVS and CDR2 FNYEAQ. CDR3 DNA: TGTGCCAGCAGCTCAACTAGCGGGAGTATCAACACCGGGGAGCTGTTTTTT. This gives the protein CASSSTSGSINTGELFF.

V usage is TRBV5-1 and J usage is TRBJ2-7; tentative D call: TRBD1 (6 bases). The germline V gene encodes CDR1 SGHRS and CDR2 YFSETQ. Trimming took 2 bases from V and 6 from J, leaving 12 bases between them. The CDR3 runs to 13 residues. The CDR3 DNA reads TGCGCCAGCAGCTTACAGGGTCCTCGCGAGCAGTACTTC. Protein sequence: CASSLQGPREQYF.

The V gene is TRBV19, the J gene TRBJ2-2; the D gene is possibly TRBD1 (6 bases). The CDR3 extends over 12 amino acids. Between the trimmed V and J ends, which lost 8 bases and 4 bases, there was a span of 8 bases. Germline V gene lookup returns CDR1 LNHDA and CDR2 SQIVND (reference sequence). The CDR3 sequence: CASLQGTGELFF. DNA of the CDR3: TGTGCCAGTCTACAGGGCACCGGGGAGCTGTTTTTT.

V gene TRBV7-6 combines with J gene TRBJ1-4, with a tentative D call TRBD1 (5 bases). The CDR3 extends over 14 amino acids. The V and J ends lost 1 base and 6 bases respectively, with 9 bases between them. Germline CDR1 SGHVS, CDR2 FNYEAQ. DNA of the CDR3: TGTGCCAGCAGCTTAGGTGGGGCCCATGAAAAACTGTTTTTT. This encodes CASSLGGAHEKLFF.

The V gene is TRBV18, the J gene TRBJ1-2; D gene unclear. From germline, CDR1 is KGHSH and CDR2 LQKENI. The CDR3 contains 14 residues. Trimming stripped 3 bases from V and 4 bases from J, with 12 bases between. The chain's CDR3 is CASSPPGGGYGYTF. The CDR3 DNA follows: TGTGCCAGCTCACCCCCGGGAGGAGGCTATGGCTACACCTTC.

This clonotype was counted at least ten times. This chain uses TRBV7-2 with TRBJ2-7; D may match TRBD1 or TRBD2 (5 bases each). The CDR3 extends over 16 amino acids. Per germline, CDR1 SGHTA and CDR2 FQGNSA. V was cut by 1 base and J by 0 bases, with 13 bases left in between. The chain's CDR3 is CASSLDTGASSYEQYF. The CDR3 DNA sequence: TGTGCCAGCAGCTTAGACACCGGGGCTAGCTCCTACGAGCAGTACTTC.

The rearrangement links TRBV15 to TRBJ2-1, with 10 nucleotides matching TRBD1. The V gene's germline CDR1 is LNHNV and CDR2 YYDKDF (reference sequence). The CDR3 contains 15 residues. Unmatched junction bases numbered 13, after V lost 8 bases and J lost 9 bases. The CDR3 DNA sequence: TGTGCCACCCGCCTGGGACAGGGGAATCATGGTGAGCAGTTCTTC. Protein: CATRLGQGNHGEQFF.

At least ten counts were recorded for this clonotype. The chain employs TRBV28 and TRBJ2-6; D gene uncertain. This CDR3 comprises 12 residues. Trimming took off 4 bases at V and 2 bases at J, with 0 bases between the two ends. Germline CDR1 is MDHEN and CDR2 is SYDVKM. The CDR3 nucleotides read TGTGCCAGCAGTTCTGGGGCCAACGTCCTGACTTTC. Translation: CASSSGANVLTF.

This chain uses TRBV7-2 with TRBJ2-7; D is perhaps TRBD1 (6 bases). Deletions cut 4 bases from V and 3 bases from J, with 10 bases between. The germline CDR1 and CDR2 sequences are SGHTA and FQGNSA. This CDR3 has 13 amino acids. This CDR3 is CASSSLDSYEQYF. CDR3 DNA: TGTGCCAGCAGCTCCCTGGACAGCTACGAGCAGTACTTC.

The chain has TRBV28 and TRBJ1-4; D uncertain. Trimming took 7 bases from V and 8 from J, leaving 17 bases between them. The length of the CDR3 is 14 residues. From germline, CDR1 is MDHEN and CDR2 SYDVKM. CDR3 bases: TGTGCCAGCAAGCCCATCCTGCCAGAAGAAAAACTGTTTTTT. This encodes CASKPILPEEKLFF.

The rearrangement uses TRBV6-1 and TRBJ2-2, with 12 bases aligning to TRBD2. The V gene's germline CDR1 is MNHNS and CDR2 SASEGT. The CDR3 is 18 residues long. Trimming took 5 bases from V and 1 from J; bases not matched to a gene: 8. CDR3 in amino acids: CASSYGLAGLMNTGELFF. CDR3 DNA: TGTGCCAGCAGTTACGGACTAGCGGGACTGATGAACACCGGGGAGCTGTTTTTT.

This clonotype was seen repeatedly, ten times or more. This sequence joins TRBV28 and TRBJ1-5, with D perhaps TRBD1 (5 bases). The CDR3 loop spans 14 amino acids. Germline lookup yields CDR1 MDHEN and CDR2 SYDVKM. The V end lost 6 bases, the J end lost 1 base, and 10 bases lay between the germline ends. The CDR3 region is CASRGTLSNQPQHF. The CDR3 nucleotides read TGTGCCAGCAGAGGGACCCTAAGCAATCAGCCCCAGCATTTT.